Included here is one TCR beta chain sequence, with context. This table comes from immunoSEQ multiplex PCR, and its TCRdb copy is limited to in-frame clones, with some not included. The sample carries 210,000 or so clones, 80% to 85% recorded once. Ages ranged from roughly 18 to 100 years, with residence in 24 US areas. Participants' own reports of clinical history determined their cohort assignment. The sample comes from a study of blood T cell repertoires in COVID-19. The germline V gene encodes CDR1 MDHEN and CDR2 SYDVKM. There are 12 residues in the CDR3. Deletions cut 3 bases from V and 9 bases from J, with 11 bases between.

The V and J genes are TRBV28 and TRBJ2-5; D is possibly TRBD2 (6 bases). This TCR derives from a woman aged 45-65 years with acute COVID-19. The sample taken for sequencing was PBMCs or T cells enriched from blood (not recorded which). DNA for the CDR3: TGTGCCAGCAGTTTCGGGAGTACGGCCCAGTACTTC. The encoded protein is CASSFGSTAQYF.